What follows describes a single TCR beta chain. Its antigen is still unknown. The data stem from a study of T cells in Graves' hyperthyroidism and ophthalmopathy. Overall study: Any treatment followed the collection of peripheral blood at initial diagnosis.

Points from the study as a whole: The blood repertoire included most of the expanded thyroid clonotypes above 0.001. Ophthalmopathy was predicted by the model a median of roughly 6.6 months ahead of onset.

Orbital computed tomography, thyroid ultrasound, serum thyroxine and TRAb, and clinical symptoms together informed the diagnoses. There were TCR beta CDR3 regions amplified from RNA transcripts. The study used the HTBI primer set for a first-round RT-PCR of the TCR CDR3. TCRdb re-called the multiplex PCR reads through MiXCR, storing one row per CDR3 protein. The table shows nearly 600,000 distinct CDR3 sequences, with 12% to 15% occurring only once. The CDR3 runs to 13 residues. Looked up from germline, CDR1 is SQVTM and CDR2 is ANQGSEA. Trimming cost V 3 bases and J 4 bases; bases outside gene matches: 4.

The clonotype comes from a woman aged 18-29 years with Graves' ophthalmopathy. This chain joins TRBV29-1 and TRBJ2-7; TRBD2 matches at 9 bases. The sample consisted of blood. CDR3 in amino acids: CSVDGREGYEQYF. The CDR3 nucleotides read TGCAGCGTTGACGGGCGGGAGGGGTACGAGCAGTACTTC.